This TCR beta chain was sequenced in a study of cytomegalovirus exposure and HLA in healthy donors. Study-level information: Out of about 190 million T cells, an earlier analysis found more than 95 million unique TCR beta sequences in total.

Looked up from germline, CDR1 is MNHNY and CDR2 is SVGAGI (reference sequence). The V and J ends lost 6 bases and 4 bases, in that order; junction bases with no gene match: 2. The CDR3 consists of 14 residues. Researchers ran the PCR with 60 Vbeta and 13 Jbeta primers. Only in-frame clones appear in the TCRdb table, and some are missing; sequencing was by immunoSEQ multiplex PCR. The table gives over 55,000 clones; the top ten clones make up 15% to 20% of it. Whole-study results and caveats: There were a few CMV-associated chains whose specificity for CMV antigens was confirmed in vitro. There were some public TCRs occurring in many donors, but most TCR sequences were rare.

About this clone itself: Its target is not known.

This chain uses TRBV6-6 with TRBJ2-3, with 12 bases matching TRBD1. The sequence was collected from a boy younger than 18 in good health and CMV-seronegative. Sequencing used PBMCs. This CDR3 reads CASRGQGAADTQYF. The CDR3 DNA reads as TGTGCCAGCAGGGGACAGGGGGCGGCAGATACGCAGTATTTT.